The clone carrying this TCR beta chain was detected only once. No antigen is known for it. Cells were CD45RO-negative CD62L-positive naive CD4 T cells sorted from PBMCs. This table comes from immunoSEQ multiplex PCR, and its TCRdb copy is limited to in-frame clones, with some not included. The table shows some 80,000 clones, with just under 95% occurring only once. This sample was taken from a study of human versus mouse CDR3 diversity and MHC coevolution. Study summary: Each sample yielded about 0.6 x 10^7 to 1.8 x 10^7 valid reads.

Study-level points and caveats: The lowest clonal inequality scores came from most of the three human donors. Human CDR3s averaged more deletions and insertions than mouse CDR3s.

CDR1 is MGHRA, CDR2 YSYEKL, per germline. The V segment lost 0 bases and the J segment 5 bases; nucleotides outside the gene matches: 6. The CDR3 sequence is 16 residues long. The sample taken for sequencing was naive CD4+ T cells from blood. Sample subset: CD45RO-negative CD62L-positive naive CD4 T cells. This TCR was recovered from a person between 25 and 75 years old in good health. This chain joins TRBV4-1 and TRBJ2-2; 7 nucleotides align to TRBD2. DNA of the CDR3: TGCGCCAGCAGCCAAGACCGCCCCGGGGGGACCGGGGAGCTGTTTTTT. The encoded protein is CASSQDRPGGTGELFF.